This TCR beta chain was sequenced in a study of metastatic and nonmetastatic thyroid tumors. Looking at the study overall: From malignant and benign thyroid patients, repertoires in blood and in tumor or nodule tissue were compared.

Authors' processing steps: The distant-metastasis classifier for papillary thyroid cancer was built from CDR3 differences across clinicopathological groups. TCRdb re-analyzed the PCR reads using MiXCR. The authors' filters were not applied to this entry. In the table there are over 30,000 clones, approximately 17% of which are singletons. Germline V gene sequence: CDR1 MGHDK, CDR2 SYGVNS. The CDR3 runs to 16 residues. Germline trimming cut 8 bases from V and 0 bases from J; bases unmatched to any gene: 10. In its sample, this clone was seen many times. Its specificity is not known. Findings and limits, study-wide: Significantly higher TCR beta diversity was reportedly seen in malignant thyroid tumors than benign nodules, in blood and tumor.

Thyroid surgery had not been preceded by any treatment in any patient. This receptor was taken from a female donor with papillary thyroid cancer or a benign thyroid nodule (not recorded which). Some clones in this sample may be carry-over from other donors' samples. The sequenced sample was tumor tissue. The rearrangement links TRBV25-1 to TRBJ1-1, with 9 bases matching TRBD1. CDR3 nucleotides: TGTGCCAGCGAGCAGAAGGGACAGGGACTGAACACTGAAGCTTTCTTT. Translated: CASEQKGQGLNTEAFF.